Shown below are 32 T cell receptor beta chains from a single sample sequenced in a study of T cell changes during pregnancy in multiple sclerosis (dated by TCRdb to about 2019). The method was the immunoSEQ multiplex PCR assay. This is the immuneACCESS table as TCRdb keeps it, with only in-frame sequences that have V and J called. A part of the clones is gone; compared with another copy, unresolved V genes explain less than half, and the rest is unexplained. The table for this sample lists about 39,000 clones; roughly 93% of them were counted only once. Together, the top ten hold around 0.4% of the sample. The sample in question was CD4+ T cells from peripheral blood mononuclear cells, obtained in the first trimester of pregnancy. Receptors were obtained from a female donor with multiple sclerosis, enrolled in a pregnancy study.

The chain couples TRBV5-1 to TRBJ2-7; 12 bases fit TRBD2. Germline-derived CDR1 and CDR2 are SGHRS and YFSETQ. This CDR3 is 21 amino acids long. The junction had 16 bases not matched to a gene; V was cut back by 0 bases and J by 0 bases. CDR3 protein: CASSLAPSTGLAGLPSYEQYF. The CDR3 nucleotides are TGCGCCAGCAGCTTGGCCCCATCGACGGGACTAGCGGGTTTACCCTCCTACGAGCAGTACTTC. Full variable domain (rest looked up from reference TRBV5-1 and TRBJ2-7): KAGVTQTPRYLIKTRGQQVTLSCSPISGHRSVSWYQQTPGQGLQFLFEYFSETQRNKGNFPGRFSGRQFSNSRSEMNVSTLELGDSALYLCASSLAPSTGLAGLPSYEQYFGPGTRLTVT.

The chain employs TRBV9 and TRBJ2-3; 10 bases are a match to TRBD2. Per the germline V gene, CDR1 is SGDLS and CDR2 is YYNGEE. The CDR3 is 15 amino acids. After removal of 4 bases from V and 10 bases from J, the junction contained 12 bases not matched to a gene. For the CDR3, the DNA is TGTGCCAGCAGCCCCTCCAGGGCTAGCGGGGGCCCGCAGTATTTT. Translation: CASSPSRASGGPQYF.

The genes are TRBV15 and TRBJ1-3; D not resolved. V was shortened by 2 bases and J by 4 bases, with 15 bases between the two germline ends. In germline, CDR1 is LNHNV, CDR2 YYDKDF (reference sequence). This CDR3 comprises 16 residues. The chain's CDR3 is CATSRPDFPGGNTIYF. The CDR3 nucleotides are TGTGCCACCAGCAGACCTGACTTCCCCGGAGGAAACACCATATATTTT.

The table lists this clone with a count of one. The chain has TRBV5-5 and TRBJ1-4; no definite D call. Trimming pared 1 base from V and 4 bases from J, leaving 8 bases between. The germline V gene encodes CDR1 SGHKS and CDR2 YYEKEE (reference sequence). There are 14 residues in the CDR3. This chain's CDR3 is CASSLLSSNEKLFF. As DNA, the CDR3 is TGTGCCAGCAGCTTGCTTTCTAGTAATGAAAAACTGTTTTTT.

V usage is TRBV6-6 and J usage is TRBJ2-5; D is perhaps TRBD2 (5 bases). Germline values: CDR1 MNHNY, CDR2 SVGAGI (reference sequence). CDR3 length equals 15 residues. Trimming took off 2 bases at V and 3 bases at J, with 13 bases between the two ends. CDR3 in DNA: TGTGCCAGCAGTTACGGGTCCGTCGGGGAAGAGACCCAGTACTTC. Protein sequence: CASSYGSVGEETQYF.

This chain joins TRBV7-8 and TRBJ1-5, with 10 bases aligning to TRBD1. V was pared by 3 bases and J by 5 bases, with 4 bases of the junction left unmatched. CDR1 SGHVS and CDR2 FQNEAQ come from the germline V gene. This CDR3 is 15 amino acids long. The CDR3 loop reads CASSFGDRGYQPQHF. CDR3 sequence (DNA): TGTGCCAGCAGCTTCGGGGACAGGGGATATCAGCCCCAGCATTTT.

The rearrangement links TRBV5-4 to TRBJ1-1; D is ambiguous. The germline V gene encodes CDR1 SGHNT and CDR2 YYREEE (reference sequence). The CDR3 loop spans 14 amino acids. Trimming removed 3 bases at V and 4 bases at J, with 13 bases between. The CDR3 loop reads CASSSPSSPTEAFF. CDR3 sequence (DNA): TGTGCCAGCAGCTCACCTAGTTCTCCCACTGAAGCTTTCTTT.

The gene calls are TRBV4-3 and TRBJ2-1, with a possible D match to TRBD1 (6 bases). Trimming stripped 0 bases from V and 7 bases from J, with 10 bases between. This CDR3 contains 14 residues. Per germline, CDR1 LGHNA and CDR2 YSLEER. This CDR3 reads CASSQDSRGNEQFF. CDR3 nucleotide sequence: TGCGCCAGCAGCCAAGATTCCAGGGGAAATGAGCAGTTCTTC.

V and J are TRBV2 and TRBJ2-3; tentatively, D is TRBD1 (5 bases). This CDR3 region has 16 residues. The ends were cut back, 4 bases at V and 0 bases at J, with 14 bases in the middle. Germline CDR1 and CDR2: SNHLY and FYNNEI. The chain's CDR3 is CASSAWGGKSTDTQYF. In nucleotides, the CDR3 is TGTGCCAGCAGTGCCTGGGGCGGAAAAAGCACAGATACGCAGTATTTT.

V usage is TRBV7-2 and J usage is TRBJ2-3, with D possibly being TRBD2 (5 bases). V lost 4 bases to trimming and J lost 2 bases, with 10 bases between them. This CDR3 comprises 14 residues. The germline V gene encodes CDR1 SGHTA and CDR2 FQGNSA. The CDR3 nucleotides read TGTGCCAGCAGCTGGGGAGACTACACAGATACGCAGTATTTT. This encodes CASSWGDYTDTQYF.

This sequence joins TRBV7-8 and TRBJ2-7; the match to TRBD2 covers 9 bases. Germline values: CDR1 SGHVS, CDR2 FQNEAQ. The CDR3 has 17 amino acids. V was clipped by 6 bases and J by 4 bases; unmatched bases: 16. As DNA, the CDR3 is TGTGCCAGCAGAAAAAGGCGGGGGGGACAGATTTTGTACGAGCAGTACTTC. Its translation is CASRKRRGGQILYEQYF.

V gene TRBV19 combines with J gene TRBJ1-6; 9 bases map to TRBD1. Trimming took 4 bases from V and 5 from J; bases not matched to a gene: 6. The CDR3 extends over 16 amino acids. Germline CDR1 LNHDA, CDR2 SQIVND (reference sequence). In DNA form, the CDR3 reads TGTGCCAGTAGTACGCTAGGACAGGGGAATAATTCACCCCTCCACTTT. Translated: CASSTLGQGNNSPLHF.

The CDR3 protein is CASSPDLVGRVKKAFF. CDR3 nucleotide sequence: TGTGCCAGCAGCCCCGATCTGGTAGGCAGGGTGAAGAAAGCTTTCTTT. This chain joins TRBV7-2 and TRBJ1-1, with D perhaps TRBD1 (5 bases). Germline CDR1 and CDR2: SGHTA and FQGNSA. Trimming removed 5 bases at V and 9 bases at J, with 25 bases between. The CDR3 consists of 16 residues.

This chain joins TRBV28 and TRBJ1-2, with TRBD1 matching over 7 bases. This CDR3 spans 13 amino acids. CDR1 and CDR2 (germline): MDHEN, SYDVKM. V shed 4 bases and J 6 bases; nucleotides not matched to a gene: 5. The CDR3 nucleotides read TGTGCCAGCAGTTCCGACAGGGTAAATGGCTACACCTTC. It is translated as CASSSDRVNGYTF.

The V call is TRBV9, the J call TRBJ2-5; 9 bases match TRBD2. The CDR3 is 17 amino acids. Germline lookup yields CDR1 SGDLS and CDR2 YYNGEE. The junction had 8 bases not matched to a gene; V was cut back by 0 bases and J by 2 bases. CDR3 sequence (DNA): TGTGCCAGCAGCGTAGGCGGGGGGGCATTGGTGCAAGAGACCCAGTACTTC. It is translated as CASSVGGGALVQETQYF.

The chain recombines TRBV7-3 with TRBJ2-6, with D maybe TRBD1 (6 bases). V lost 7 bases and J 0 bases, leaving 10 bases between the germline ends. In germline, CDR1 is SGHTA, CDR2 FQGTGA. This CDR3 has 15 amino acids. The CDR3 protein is CASTDRHSGANVLTF. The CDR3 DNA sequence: TGTGCCAGCACTGACAGGCACTCTGGGGCCAACGTCCTGACTTTC.

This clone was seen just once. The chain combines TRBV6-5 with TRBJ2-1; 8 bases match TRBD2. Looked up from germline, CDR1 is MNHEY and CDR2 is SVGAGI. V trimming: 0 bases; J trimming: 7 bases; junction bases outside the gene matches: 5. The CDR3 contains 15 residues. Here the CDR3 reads CASSYSREGLNEQFF. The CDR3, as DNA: TGTGCCAGCAGTTACTCACGGGAGGGCCTGAATGAGCAGTTCTTC.

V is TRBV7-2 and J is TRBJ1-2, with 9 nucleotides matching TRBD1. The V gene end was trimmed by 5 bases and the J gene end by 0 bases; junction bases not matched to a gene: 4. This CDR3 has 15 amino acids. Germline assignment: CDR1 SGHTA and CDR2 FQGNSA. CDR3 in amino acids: CASSPGTGSNYGYTF. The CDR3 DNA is TGTGCCAGCAGCCCGGGGACAGGGTCTAACTATGGCTACACCTTC.

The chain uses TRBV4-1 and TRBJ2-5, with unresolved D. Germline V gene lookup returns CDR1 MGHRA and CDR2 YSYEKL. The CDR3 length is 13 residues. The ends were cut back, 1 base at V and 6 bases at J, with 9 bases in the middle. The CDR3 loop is CASSQALIQTQYF. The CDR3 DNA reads TGCGCCAGCAGCCAAGCTCTAATACAGACCCAGTACTTC.

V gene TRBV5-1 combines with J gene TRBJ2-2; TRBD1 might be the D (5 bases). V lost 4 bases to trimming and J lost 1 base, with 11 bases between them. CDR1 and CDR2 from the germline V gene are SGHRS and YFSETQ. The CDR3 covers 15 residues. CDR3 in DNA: TGCGCCAGCAGCCCCGGACACCTGAACACCGGGGAGCTGTTTTTT. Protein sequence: CASSPGHLNTGELFF.

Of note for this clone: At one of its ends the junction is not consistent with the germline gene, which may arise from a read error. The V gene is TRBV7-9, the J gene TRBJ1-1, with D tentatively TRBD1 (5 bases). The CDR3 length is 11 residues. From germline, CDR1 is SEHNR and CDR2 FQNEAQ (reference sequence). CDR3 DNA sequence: TGTGCCAGCAGCCCAGGGATCGAACTCAGCTTT. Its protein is CASSPGIELSF.

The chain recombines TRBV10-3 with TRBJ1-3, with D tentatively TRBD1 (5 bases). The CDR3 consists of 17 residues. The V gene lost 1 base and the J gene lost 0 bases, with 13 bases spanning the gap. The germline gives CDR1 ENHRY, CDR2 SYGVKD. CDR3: CAISEFGGEGSGNTIYF. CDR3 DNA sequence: TGTGCCATCAGTGAGTTTGGAGGGGAAGGCTCTGGAAACACCATATATTTT.

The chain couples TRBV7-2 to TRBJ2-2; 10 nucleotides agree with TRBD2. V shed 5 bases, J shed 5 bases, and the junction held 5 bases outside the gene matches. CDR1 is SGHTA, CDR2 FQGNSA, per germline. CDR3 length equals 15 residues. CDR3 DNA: TGTGCCAGCAGCCAGCGGGGGGGCGGGACCGGGGAGCTGTTTTTT. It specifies CASSQRGGGTGELFF.

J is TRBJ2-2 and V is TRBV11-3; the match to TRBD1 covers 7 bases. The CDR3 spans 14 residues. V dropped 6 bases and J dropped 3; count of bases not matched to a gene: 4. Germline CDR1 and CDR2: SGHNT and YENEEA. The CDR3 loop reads CASRYDRDTGELFF. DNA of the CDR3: TGTGCCAGCAGATACGACAGGGACACCGGGGAGCTGTTTTTT.

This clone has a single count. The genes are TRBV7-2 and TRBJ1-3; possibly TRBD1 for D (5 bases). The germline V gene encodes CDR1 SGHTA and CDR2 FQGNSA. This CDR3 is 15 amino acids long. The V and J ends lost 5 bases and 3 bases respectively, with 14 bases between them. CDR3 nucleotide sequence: TGTGCCAGCAGCCCACGCGGGACGTATGGAAACACCATATATTTT. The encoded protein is CASSPRGTYGNTIYF.

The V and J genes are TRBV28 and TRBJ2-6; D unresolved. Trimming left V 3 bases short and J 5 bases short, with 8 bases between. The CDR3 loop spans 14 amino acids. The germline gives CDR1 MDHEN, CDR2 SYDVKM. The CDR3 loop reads CASSLSTWANVLTF. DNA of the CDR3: TGTGCCAGCAGTTTGAGTACGTGGGCCAACGTCCTGACTTTC.

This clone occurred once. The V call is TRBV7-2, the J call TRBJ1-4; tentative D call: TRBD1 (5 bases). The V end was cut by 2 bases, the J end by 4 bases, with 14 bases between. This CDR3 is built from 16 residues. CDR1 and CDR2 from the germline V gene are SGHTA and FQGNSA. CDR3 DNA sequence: TGTGCCAGCAGCTTATTTCCCGCAGGGAATAATGAAAAACTGTTTTTT. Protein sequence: CASSLFPAGNNEKLFF. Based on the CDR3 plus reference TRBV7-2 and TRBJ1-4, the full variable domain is GAGVSQSPSNKVTEKGKDVELRCDPISGHTALYWYRQSLGQGLEFLIYFQGNSAPDKSGLPSDRFSAERTGGSVSTLTIQRTQQEDSAVYLCASSLFPAGNNEKLFFGSGTQLSVL.

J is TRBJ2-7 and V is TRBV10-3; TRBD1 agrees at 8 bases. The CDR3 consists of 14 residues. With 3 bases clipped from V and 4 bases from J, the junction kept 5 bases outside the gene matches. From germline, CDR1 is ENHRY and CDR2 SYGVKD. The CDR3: CAISDNRGLYEQYF. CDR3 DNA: TGTGCCATCAGTGATAACAGGGGGTTGTACGAGCAGTACTTC.

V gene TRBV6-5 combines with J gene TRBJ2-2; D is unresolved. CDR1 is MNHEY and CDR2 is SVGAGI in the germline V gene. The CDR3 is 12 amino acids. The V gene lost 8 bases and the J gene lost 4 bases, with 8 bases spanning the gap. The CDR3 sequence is CASRSVTGELFF. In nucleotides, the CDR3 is TGTGCCAGCCGTTCGGTCACCGGGGAGCTGTTTTTT.

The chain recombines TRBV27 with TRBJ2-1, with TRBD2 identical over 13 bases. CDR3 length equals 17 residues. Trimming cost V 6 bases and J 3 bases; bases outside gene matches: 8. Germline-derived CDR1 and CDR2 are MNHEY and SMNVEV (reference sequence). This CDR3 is CASRKGLAGRSYNEQFF. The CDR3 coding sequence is TGTGCCAGCAGGAAGGGACTAGCGGGACGGAGCTACAATGAGCAGTTCTTC.

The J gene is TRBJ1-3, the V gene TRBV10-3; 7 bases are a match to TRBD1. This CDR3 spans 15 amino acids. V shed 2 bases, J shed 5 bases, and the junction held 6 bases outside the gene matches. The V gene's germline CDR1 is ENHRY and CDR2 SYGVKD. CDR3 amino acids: CAISENRGGRNTIYF. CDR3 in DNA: TGTGCCATCAGTGAGAACAGGGGAGGAAGAAACACCATATATTTT.

The CDR3, as DNA: TGTGCCACAAAGACAGGGGCAGGCACCGGGGAGCTGTTTTTT. Protein: CATKTGAGTGELFF. The J gene is TRBJ2-2, the V gene TRBV6-5; 8 positions match TRBD1. The trim removed 10 bases at V and 4 bases at J, leaving 8 bases unmatched. CDR1 is MNHEY and CDR2 is SVGAGI in the germline V gene. This CDR3 is 14 amino acids long.